This entry lists 19 T cell receptor beta chains sequenced from one sample in a study of blood T cell repertoires in COVID-19. The table came from immunoSEQ multiplex PCR; TCRdb's copy has only in-frame clones and leaves some out. The sample lists 200,000 to 250,000 clones; around four fifths were seen once. The sequencing input was peripheral blood. These TCRs come from a woman older than 75 with acute or convalescent COVID-19.

The DNA of the CDR3 is TGTGCCAGCAGTTTAAGAGCGGGAGTTTCAGATACGCAGTATTTT. Translating gives CASSLRAGVSDTQYF. The chain uses TRBV28 and TRBJ2-3, with TRBD2 matching over 8 bases. The V gene's germline CDR1 is MDHEN and CDR2 SYDVKM. The CDR3 spans 15 residues. The trim removed 2 bases at V and 4 bases at J, leaving 5 bases unmatched.

This clone was counted between two and nine times. The gene calls are TRBV5-6 and TRBJ2-7; D unclear. V lost 4 bases, J lost 5 bases, and 7 bases lay in between. CDR1 is SGHDT, CDR2 YYEEEE, per germline. CDR3 length: 11 amino acids. The CDR3 reads CASSLVDEQYF. The CDR3 DNA follows: TGTGCCAGCAGCCTTGTTGACGAGCAGTACTTC.

The J gene is TRBJ1-6, the V gene TRBV5-8, with 7 bases aligning to TRBD1. Germline loops: CDR1 SGHTS, CDR2 YDEGEE. Unmatched junction bases numbered 4, after V lost 4 bases and J lost 3 bases. The CDR3 loop spans 15 amino acids. This CDR3 is CASSPQGFYNSPLHF. CDR3 DNA sequence: TGTGCCAGCAGCCCACAGGGGTTCTATAATTCACCCCTCCACTTT.

The rearrangement links TRBV28 to TRBJ1-2, with D perhaps matching TRBD1 (5 bases). CDR1 is MDHEN and CDR2 is SYDVKM in the germline V gene. The ends were cut back, 6 bases at V and 7 bases at J, with 27 bases in the middle. The CDR3 contains 17 residues. For the CDR3, the DNA is TGTGCCAGCAGACCCCGTGGCTCCAGGGCGGCCCGAGGTGGCTACACCTTC. Protein product: CASRPRGSRAARGGYTF.

The chain is built from TRBV5-1 and TRBJ1-1, with 8 bases that match TRBD1. The V and J ends lost 0 bases and 7 bases, in that order; junction bases with no gene match: 5. Germline V gene lookup returns CDR1 SGHRS and CDR2 YFSETQ. The CDR3 covers 14 residues. The CDR3 region has the DNA TGCGCCAGCAGCTTGGGGACAGGGAAGGGTGAAGCTTTCTTT. It encodes CASSLGTGKGEAFF.

This clone showed up just once. The CDR3 sequence: CASSPRPQSTIYF. CDR3 DNA sequence: TGTGCCAGCAGCCCTCGCCCCCAGTCCACCATATATTTT. V usage is TRBV9 and J usage is TRBJ1-3; D is undetermined. Germline CDR1 and CDR2: SGDLS and YYNGEE. V lost 4 bases to trimming and J lost 9 bases, with 14 bases between them. This CDR3 contains 13 residues.

The CDR3 is CASHPGTGTAQYF. The DNA for the CDR3 is TGTGCCAGCCACCCGGGGACCGGGACAGCGCAGTATTTT. This rearrangement joins TRBV3-1 (or the pseudogene TRBV3-2) to TRBJ2-3; 7 nucleotides match TRBD1. Trimming at V came to 8 bases and at J to 10 bases, leaving 12 bases not matched to a gene. The CDR3 contains 13 residues. CDR1 and CDR2 (germline): LGHDT, YNNKEL (reference sequence).

V is TRBV6-5 and J is TRBJ1-2; a weak D match, TRBD1 (6 bases). Germline CDR1 reads MNHEY; CDR2 reads SVGAGI. The CDR3 has 13 amino acids. V lost 0 bases and J lost 6, with 8 bases in between. The CDR3 sequence: CASSYSGAHGYTF. CDR3 in DNA: TGTGCCAGCAGTTACTCGGGGGCGCATGGCTACACCTTC.

The rearrangement uses TRBV15 and TRBJ1-2, with D tentatively TRBD1 (6 bases). The CDR3 runs 15 residues. Germline V gene lookup returns CDR1 LNHNV and CDR2 YYDKDF (reference sequence). Trimming cost V 4 bases and J 0 bases, with 12 bases left between them. CDR3 sequence reads: CATSKLTGTNYGYTF. The CDR3 region has the DNA TGTGCCACCAGCAAGCTTACAGGGACTAACTATGGCTACACCTTC.

The CDR3 bases are TGTGCCAGCAGCGTGGCCGGGTCCGGGACCCAGTACTTC. Translation: CASSVAGSGTQYF. The chain links TRBV5-6 to TRBJ2-5; no clear D. Germline V gives CDR1 SGHDT, CDR2 YYEEEE. The V end was cut by 4 bases, the J end by 7 bases, with 14 bases between. The CDR3 contains 13 residues. Full variable domain (outside the CDR3, taken from reference TRBV5-6 and TRBJ2-5): DAGVTQSPTHLIKTRGQQVTLRCSPKSGHDTVSWYQQALGQGPQFIFQYYEEEERQRGNFPDRFSGHQFPNYSSELNVNALLLGDSALYLCASSVAGSGTQYFGPGTRLLVL.

The gene calls are TRBV3-1 (or the pseudogene TRBV3-2) and TRBJ2-7, with TRBD2 matching 8 bases. Germline V lookup: CDR1 LGHDT, CDR2 YNNKEL (reference sequence). Unmatched junction bases numbered 8, after V lost 0 bases and J lost 7 bases. This CDR3 is 15 amino acids long. The CDR3 loop is CASSQDPGRAGEQYF. In nucleotides, the CDR3 is TGTGCCAGCAGCCAAGACCCCGGGAGGGCCGGGGAGCAGTACTTC.

V is TRBV11-2 and J is TRBJ2-6; D is perhaps TRBD1 (6 bases). The CDR3 extends over 15 amino acids. Germline CDR1 reads SGHAT; CDR2 reads FQNNGV. Deletions cut 7 bases from V and 4 bases from J, with 14 bases between. In DNA form, the CDR3 reads TGTGCCAGCACCCTGAGGGGGAACGGGGCCAACGTCCTGACTTTC. As protein: CASTLRGNGANVLTF.

The CDR3 protein is CASSPRTSGILRKRYEQYF. In DNA form, the CDR3 reads TGTGCCAGTAGCCCTCGGACTAGCGGGATTCTCCGAAAACGGTACGAGCAGTACTTC. The chain joins TRBV19 to TRBJ2-7, with 12 bases fitting TRBD2. The CDR3 consists of 19 residues. J gave up 4 bases and V 6 bases, and 19 bases lay outside the gene matches. CDR1 is LNHDA and CDR2 is SQIVND in the germline V gene (reference sequence).

V gene TRBV5-4 combines with J gene TRBJ1-1, with TRBD1 matching over 10 bases. V shed 3 bases, J shed 5 bases, and the junction held 13 bases outside the gene matches. This CDR3 is 17 amino acids long. Germline CDR1 SGHNT, CDR2 YYREEE (reference sequence). The DNA of the CDR3 is TGTGCCAGCAGCTCCCCCGACAGGGGGCCACGGAGGACTGAAGCTTTCTTT. Translating it yields CASSSPDRGPRRTEAFF.

The rearrangement joins TRBV6-2 or TRBV6-3 to TRBJ1-2; D is perhaps TRBD1 (6 bases). V was clipped by 2 bases and J by 0 bases, with 16 bases between them. Looked up from germline, CDR1 is MNHEY and CDR2 is SVGEGT. This CDR3 is built from 17 residues. The CDR3 coding sequence is TGTGCCAGCAGTTACGGGGGACAAGGAAAATCTAACTATGGCTACACCTTC. Protein product: CASSYGGQGKSNYGYTF.

The rearrangement links TRBV18 to TRBJ1-2; D not certain. CDR3 length: 14 residues. Deletions cut 2 bases from V and 1 base from J, with 8 bases between. Per germline, CDR1 KGHSH and CDR2 LQKENI. The CDR3 DNA is TGTGCCAGCTCACCAGAAGGCGGTAACTATGGCTACACCTTC. This codes for CASSPEGGNYGYTF.

The chain links TRBV9 to TRBJ2-2; 9 bases map to TRBD1. CDR1 is SGDLS, CDR2 YYNGEE, per germline. With 5 bases clipped from V and 7 bases from J, the junction kept 6 bases outside the gene matches. CDR3 length: 14 amino acids. CDR3: CASRAGQGVGELFF. In DNA, the CDR3 is TGTGCCAGCAGGGCGGGACAGGGTGTCGGGGAGCTGTTTTTT.

This chain joins TRBV7-8 and TRBJ1-2; perhaps TRBD1 as D (6 bases). Germline values: CDR1 SGHVS, CDR2 FQNEAQ. The CDR3 has 13 residues. V was trimmed by 5 bases and J by 4 bases, leaving 11 bases between them. In DNA form, the CDR3 reads TGTGCCAGCAGCCTTGACAGGAGCTATGGCTACACCTTC. As protein: CASSLDRSYGYTF.

The chain recombines TRBV5-4 with TRBJ2-2; perhaps TRBD2 as D (6 bases). Trimming removed 2 bases at V and 7 bases at J, with 12 bases between. Per germline, CDR1 SGHNT and CDR2 YYREEE (reference sequence). The CDR3 is made up of 14 amino acids. CDR3 DNA sequence: TGTGCCAGCAGCTTTCGGCGGGAAGGCGGGGAGCTGTTTTTT. This codes for CASSFRREGGELFF. The whole variable domain, remainder taken from reference TRBV5-4 and TRBJ2-2, is ETGVTQSPTHLIKTRGQQVTLRCSSQSGHNTVSWYQQALGQGPQFIFQYYREEENGRGNFPPRFSGLQFPNYSSELNVNALELDDSALYLCASSFRREGGELFFGEGSRLTVL.